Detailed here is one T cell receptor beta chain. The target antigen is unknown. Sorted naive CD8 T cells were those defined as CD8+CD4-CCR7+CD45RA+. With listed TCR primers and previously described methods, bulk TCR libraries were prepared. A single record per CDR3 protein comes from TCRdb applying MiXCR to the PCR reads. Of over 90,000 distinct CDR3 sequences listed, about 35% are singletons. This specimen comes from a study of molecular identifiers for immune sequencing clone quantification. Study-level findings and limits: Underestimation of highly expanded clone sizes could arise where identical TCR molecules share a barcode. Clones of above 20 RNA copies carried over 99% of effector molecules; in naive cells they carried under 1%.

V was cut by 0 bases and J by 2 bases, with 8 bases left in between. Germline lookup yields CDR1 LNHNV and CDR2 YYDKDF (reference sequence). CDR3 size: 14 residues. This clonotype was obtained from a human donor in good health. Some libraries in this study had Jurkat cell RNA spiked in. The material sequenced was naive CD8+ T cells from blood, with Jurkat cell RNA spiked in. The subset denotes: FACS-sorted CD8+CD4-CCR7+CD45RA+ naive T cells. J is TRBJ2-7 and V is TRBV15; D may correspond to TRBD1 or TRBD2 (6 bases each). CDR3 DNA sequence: TGTGCCACCAGCAGAGAAGGGGGGACCTACGAGCAGTACTTC. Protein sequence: CATSREGGTYEQYF.